The 18 T cell receptor beta chains given below trace back to one sample, sequenced in a study of T-cell reconstitution after alpha-beta-depleted transplantation in children. Molecular barcoding with unique molecular identifiers was used for the TCRbeta library. TCRdb reanalysed the PCR reads using MiXCR and keeps one entry per CDR3 protein. The sample holds 500,000 to 650,000 distinct CDR3 sequences, 10% to 15% seen once. The sample consisted of PBMCs, mostly from graft donor cells, taken 360 days after TCRalphabeta/CD19-depleted stem cell transplant. Every receptor here comes from a male patient under 18 who had a stem cell transplant for acute myeloid leukemia, so the T cells may come from the graft donor.

This chain connects TRBV29-1 to TRBJ1-2; a possible D gene is TRBD1 (6 bases). Germline V gives CDR1 SQVTM, CDR2 ANQGSEA. The CDR3 totals 14 residues. Trimming pared 7 bases from V and 1 base from J, leaving 16 bases between. The CDR3 DNA sequence: TGCAGCGAGACGGGACAAATGTTTAACTATGGCTACACCTTC. This encodes CSETGQMFNYGYTF. The entire variable domain, with the rest obtained from reference TRBV29-1 and TRBJ1-2, is as follows: SAVISQKPSRDICQRGTSLTIQCQVDSQVTMMFWYRQQPGQSLTLIATANQGSEATYESGFVIDKFPISRPNLTFSTLTVSNMSPEDSSIYLCSETGQMFNYGYTFGSGTRLTVV.

V and J are TRBV5-5 and TRBJ1-1, with 11 bases that match TRBD1. The V and J ends lost 2 bases and 3 bases, in that order; junction bases with no gene match: 6. The germline V gene encodes CDR1 SGHKS and CDR2 YYEKEE (reference sequence). This CDR3 contains 16 residues. CDR3 in amino acids: CASSFRGTGGYTEAFF. In DNA form, the CDR3 reads TGTGCCAGCAGCTTTCGCGGGACAGGGGGGTACACTGAAGCTTTCTTT.

The sample holds many counts of this clonotype. The chain combines TRBV7-2 with TRBJ2-2; 9 bases line up with TRBD2. V dropped 7 bases and J dropped 5; count of bases not matched to a gene: 14. The CDR3 sequence is 17 residues long. CDR1 and CDR2 (germline): SGHTA, FQGNSA. CDR3 coding DNA: TGTGCCAGCACCTGGGGGCTAGCGGGAACTAGGACCGGGGAGCTGTTTTTT. This encodes CASTWGLAGTRTGELFF.

This clonotype was picked up a small number of times. The chain uses TRBV6-1 and TRBJ2-5; 8 nucleotides agree with TRBD2. Trimming removed 6 bases from V and 1 base from J; junction bases left unmatched: 7. The CDR3 covers 15 residues. Per germline, CDR1 MNHNS and CDR2 SASEGT. The CDR3 loop is CASSIAGSPQETQYF. DNA for the CDR3: TGTGCCAGCAGCATAGCGGGATCACCCCAAGAGACCCAGTACTTC.

The V and J genes are TRBV9 and TRBJ2-1; 13 bases are a match to TRBD2. CDR1 and CDR2 from the germline V gene are SGDLS and YYNGEE. The CDR3 is 16 residues long. V gave up 0 bases and J gave up 10 bases; unmatched junction bases: 7. The CDR3 sequence is CASSVATGLAGNEQFF. In DNA form, the CDR3 reads TGTGCCAGCAGCGTAGCTACGGGACTAGCGGGAAACGAGCAGTTCTTC. Based on the CDR3 plus reference TRBV9 and TRBJ2-1, the full variable domain is DSGVTQTPKHLITATGQRVTLRCSPRSGDLSVYWYQQSLDQGLQFLIQYYNGEERAKGNILERFSAQQFPDLHSELNLSSLELGDSALYFCASSVATGLAGNEQFFGPGTRLTVL.

This clonotype was seen a handful of times. The V call is TRBV20-1, the J call TRBJ2-1; possibly TRBD2 for D (5 bases). This CDR3 has 14 amino acids. Looked up from germline, CDR1 is DFQATT and CDR2 is SNEGSKA (reference sequence). The V end was cut by 5 bases, the J end by 4 bases, with 15 bases between. The CDR3 spells CSAPSLRVYNEQFF. The CDR3 nucleotides are TGCAGTGCTCCCTCCTTGCGGGTATACAATGAGCAGTTCTTC.

In its sample, this clonotype was seen many times. The rearrangement uses TRBV13 and TRBJ2-7, with unresolved D. The ends were cut back, 1 base at V and 5 bases at J, with 3 bases in the middle. Germline values: CDR1 PRHDT, CDR2 FYEKMQ (reference sequence). The CDR3 contains 11 residues. In DNA, the CDR3 is TGTGCCAGCAGCTTAGCCCACGAGCAGTACTTC. Translated, it gives CASSLAHEQYF.

This clonotype was seen more than once but under ten times. The genes are TRBV12-3 or TRBV12-4 and TRBJ2-7; 8 bases map to TRBD2. This CDR3 is 15 amino acids long. The trim removed 7 bases at V and 2 bases at J, leaving 10 bases unmatched. The CDR3 coding sequence is TGTGCCAGCACCCTTGGGGTAGCGGGACCCTACGAGCAGTACTTC. This translates into CASTLGVAGPYEQYF.

This clonotype was recorded a few times. The CDR3: CSARDDRASTDTQYF. The CDR3 nucleotides read TGCAGTGCTAGGGACGACAGGGCTAGCACAGATACGCAGTATTTT. The J gene is TRBJ2-3, the V gene TRBV20-1, with 7 bases matching TRBD1. Germline V gene lookup returns CDR1 DFQATT and CDR2 SNEGSKA (reference sequence). With 3 bases clipped from V and 0 bases from J, the junction kept 6 bases outside the gene matches. The CDR3 has 15 amino acids.

This chain joins TRBV20-1 and TRBJ2-5; 7 bases fit TRBD2. The trim removed 1 base at V and 2 bases at J, leaving 10 bases unmatched. CDR3 size: 16 residues. The V gene's germline CDR1 is DFQATT and CDR2 SNEGSKA (reference sequence). CDR3 bases: TGCAGTGCTAGAGCAATGGCTAGCGGACTTCAAGAGACCCAGTACTTC. Protein sequence: CSARAMASGLQETQYF.

This rearrangement joins TRBV15 to TRBJ1-1; 7 bases match TRBD1. After removal of 4 bases from V and 8 bases from J, the junction contained 7 bases not matched to a gene. Germline assignment: CDR1 LNHNV and CDR2 YYDKDF (reference sequence). CDR3 size: 13 residues. CDR3 in DNA: TGTGCCACCAGCAATAGACAGGGTTTGGAAGCTTTCTTT. This gives the protein CATSNRQGLEAFF.

The chain employs TRBV7-9 and TRBJ2-7, with a possible D match to TRBD2 (6 bases). The CDR3 length is 15 residues. The germline CDR1 and CDR2 sequences are SEHNR and FQNEAQ (reference sequence). Between the trimmed V and J ends, which lost 8 bases and 0 bases, there was a span of 17 bases. The CDR3 DNA sequence: TGTGCCAGCTCGCTCTGGGAGGTGAGCTCCTACGAGCAGTACTTC. It codes for CASSLWEVSSYEQYF.

This rearrangement joins TRBV4-2 to TRBJ2-1; TRBD2 might be the D (5 bases). Deletions cut 0 bases from V and 1 base from J, with 10 bases between. The CDR3 extends over 16 amino acids. Germline loops: CDR1 LGHNA, CDR2 YNFKEQ. The CDR3 loop is CASSQDPGNSYNEQFF. For the CDR3, the DNA is TGTGCCAGCAGCCAAGATCCGGGGAATTCCTACAATGAGCAGTTCTTC.

This clonotype has only a few counts. The chain combines TRBV7-3 with TRBJ2-3; TRBD2 matches at 8 bases. V gave up 5 bases and J gave up 14 bases; unmatched junction bases: 12. Germline assignment: CDR1 SGHTA and CDR2 FQGTGA. CDR3 length: 13 residues. In DNA form, the CDR3 reads TGTGCCAGCAGCGAAAGGGTTGGGACTAGGGGGTATTTT. Amino acid sequence: CASSERVGTRGYF.

This clonotype appeared many times. V gene TRBV20-1 combines with J gene TRBJ2-7; the match to TRBD1 covers 8 bases. CDR3 size: 13 residues. V lost 3 bases, J lost 6 bases, and 7 bases stayed unmatched. The germline V gene encodes CDR1 DFQATT and CDR2 SNEGSKA (reference sequence). The CDR3 DNA follows: TGCAGTGCTAGGAGGCCAGGGGGCGGCGAGCAGTACGTC. Its translation: CSARRPGGGEQYV.

This chain connects TRBV24-1 to TRBJ2-2, with D maybe TRBD2 (5 bases). Deletions cut 4 bases from V and 1 base from J, with 12 bases between. Per germline, CDR1 KGHDR and CDR2 SFDVKD. The CDR3 consists of 16 residues. CDR3 residues: CATSDLAGLNTGELFF. DNA for the CDR3: TGTGCCACCAGTGACCTTGCGGGTTTGAACACCGGGGAGCTGTTTTTT.

This rearrangement joins TRBV20-1 to TRBJ2-7, with D possibly being TRBD1 or TRBD2 (5 bases each). V was shortened by 5 bases and J by 0 bases, with 11 bases between the two germline ends. Looked up from germline, CDR1 is DFQATT and CDR2 is SNEGSKA (reference sequence). The CDR3 covers 13 residues. CDR3 in amino acids: CSAHTGTSYEQYF. CDR3 nucleotide sequence: TGCAGTGCTCACACCGGGACCTCCTACGAGCAGTACTTC.

J is TRBJ2-7 and V is TRBV6-1; 12 bases match TRBD2. V dropped 6 bases and J dropped 5; count of bases not matched to a gene: 8. Germline V gene lookup returns CDR1 MNHNS and CDR2 SASEGT. CDR3 length: 15 residues. The CDR3 sequence is CASSRPGLAGNEQYF. The CDR3 bases are TGTGCCAGCAGCCGACCGGGACTAGCGGGCAACGAGCAGTACTTC.